This T cell receptor (beta chain) was profiled in a study of healthy donors' naive CD4 and CD8 T cells (dated by TCRdb to between 2015 and 2017). Study-level background: Donors were selected to cover three age groups (20-25, 40-50 and 60-70 years, about six each), with a mean age of around 47, and half of the donors were female. The TCR alpha libraries followed the same workflow as the beta chain, except for a newly designed primer set that covered all functional IMGT alpha gene variants. To check how TCR variation relates to lineage commitment, the researchers sequenced rearranged TCR alpha and beta chains taken from naive CD4+ and CD8+ T cells. The peripheral blood mononuclear cells came from some 17 individuals who were healthy and unrelated. The donors were HLA-typed by sequencing at HLA-A, -B, -C, -DRB1, -DQB1 and -DPB1, using the SBTexcellerator protocol, an ABI3130xl analyzer and SBTengine software. The research as a whole found: Taken together, V genes, J genes and CDR3 charge appeared to account for around 13% of the variance in CD4/CD8 propensity, mostly acting in an additive way. In both chains, CD4+ lineage was associated with a positively charged CDR3, and CD8+ lineage was associated with a negatively charged CDR3. Reportedly, most V and J gene segments showed bias between naive CD4+ and CD8+ cells, and this bias held consistently across donors regardless of HLA genotype. Possible repertoire bias from homeostatic proliferation of naive T cells was not directly addressed. Because the alpha and beta chains were sequenced in bulk, pairing them was not possible, and so effects of the combined chains went unevaluated.

Turning to this clonotype: What this receptor recognizes is not known. No much larger clone exists at a distance of one base, and base qualities are not known.

Cells with a CD4+CD8-CD45RO-CD45RA+ profile were isolated by FACS and defined as naive CD4+ T cells, and those with a CD8+CD4-CD45RA+CD27bright profile were defined as naive CD8+ T cells. Antibodies against CD4 (RPA-T4), CD8 (SK1), CD27 (O323), CD45RA (HI100) and CD45RO (UCHL1) were used for sorting. CDR1 and CDR2, per the germline V gene, are MNHEY and SVGAGI. Taken from cysteine to phenylalanine, the CDR3 has 13 residues. The sequence is cut down to CDR3 DNA, 39 bases in frame from base 1. The V end loses 0 bases and the J end loses 8 bases, and a stretch of 10 bases separates them. The data were produced on a 454 GS FLX Titanium. TCR libraries were built from about 0.45 ug of total RNA with a previously published linear amplification protocol. Sequencing was carried out on the Roche/454 Genome Sequencer using Titanium chemistry. As for the authors' bioinformatics: From 4 or 5 of the healthy donors, 78,498 rearranged TCR alpha transcripts were sequenced. Duplicate transcripts were dropped, and unique TCR clonotypes were identified by the CDR3 junction according to IMGT nomenclature. In R 2.13.0, logistic regression modeled CD4 versus CD8 status on V and J genes, adjusting for donor effects, with Bonferroni correction for multiple testing. TCRdb handled the public reads itself, with Q25 trimming in fastp and clone calling in MiXCR, and kept productive beta chains. Under each unique CDR3 protein, matching rows form one entry showing the most common genes and DNA. The V and J calls here are based on TCRdb, not the publication. The sample includes 200,000 or so distinct CDR3 sequences, with around 80% observed a single time. The ten largest clones represent less than 2.5% of the sample.

The receptor was isolated from a pool of human donors in good health; the sample pools cells from several healthy donors. What was sequenced was naive CD4+ and CD8+ T cells sorted from blood, pooled from several donors. According to the study, the label for this sample's cell subset or site signals: FACS-sorted naive CD4+ (CD45RO-CD45RA+) and naive CD8+ (CD45RA+CD27bright) T cells. In this chain, TRBV6-5 is recombined with TRBJ1-1; no confident D gene assignment can be made. The CDR3 in this case is CASSYSHRREAFF. DNA sequence: TGTGCCAGCAGTTACTCACACCGTCGGGAAGCTTTCTTT.